This TCR beta chain emerged from a study of T-cell memory formation after mild COVID-19. Turning to the study itself: Clusters of TCRs were largely donor specific. Study-wide results and limits: From day 15 to 85, contracting clones were balanced between CD4 and CD8, whereas later expanders leaned toward CD4+.

TCRdb called the 5' RACE reads again in MiXCR, with one record for every CDR3 protein. Of 350,000 to 400,000 distinct CDR3 sequences in the sample, under 25% were seen once. The CDR3 totals 15 residues. V was pared by 2 bases and J by 4 bases, with 12 bases between. Germline V gene sequence: CDR1 SGHNT, CDR2 YYREEE (reference sequence). With regard to this clonotype: The target antigen is unknown.

Input material: PBMCs or a T cell subset sorted from them (not recorded which). The sequence came from an adult woman who had mild COVID-19 (a few samples of this study predate the infection). Cell type and time point are not known. This chain links TRBV5-4 with TRBJ2-2, with D perhaps assigned TRBD1 or TRBD2 (7 bases each). The CDR3 region has the DNA TGTGCCAGCAGCTTCGGCAGGGGGGGCACCGGGGAGCTGTTTTTT. It codes for CASSFGRGGTGELFF.